The 30 T cell receptor beta chains given below trace back to one sample, sequenced in a study of T-cell memory formation after mild COVID-19. TCRdb re-analysed the 5' RACE reads in MiXCR, keeping a single row per CDR3 protein. This table has under 250,000 distinct CDR3 sequences, over 9% appearing once. The sequenced sample consisted of PBMCs or a T cell subset sorted from them (not recorded which). These receptor sequences come from a man between 18 and 29 years old who had mild COVID-19 (a few samples of this study predate the infection). Cell type and time point are not known.

This clonotype occurred a few times. This chain uses TRBV12-3 or TRBV12-4 with TRBJ2-7, with a tentative D call TRBD2 (6 bases). The CDR3 length is 14 residues. V lost 6 bases to trimming and J lost 5 bases, with 17 bases between them. CDR3: CASRPGTHLDEQYF. Written as DNA, the CDR3 is TGTGCCAGCAGGCCCGGGACTCATCTCGACGAGCAGTACTTC.

This clonotype has more than one count but fewer than ten. The gene calls are TRBV6-2 or TRBV6-3 and TRBJ1-6; TRBD1 agrees at 8 bases. Germline loops: CDR1 MNHEY, CDR2 SVGEGT. Unmatched junction bases numbered 8, after V lost 6 bases and J lost 10 bases. This CDR3 region has 14 residues. CDR3 sequence: CASSGTGRGSPLHF. CDR3 coding DNA: TGTGCCAGCAGCGGGACAGGTCGGGGGTCACCCCTCCACTTT.

The J gene is TRBJ1-1, the V gene TRBV7-6; TRBD1 is a possible D gene (6 bases). The CDR3 contains 13 residues. CDR1 and CDR2 from the germline V gene are SGHVS and FNYEAQ. V lost 8 bases, J lost 5 bases, and 15 bases lay in between. CDR3 residues: CASSAGGMTEAFF. CDR3 DNA sequence: TGTGCCAGCTCTGCGGGGGGCATGACTGAAGCTTTCTTT.

This clonotype was counted many times. V is TRBV7-2 and J is TRBJ2-7; D is tentatively TRBD1 or TRBD2 (6 bases each). This CDR3 has 13 residues. With 1 base removed from V and 6 bases from J, the gap between germline ends came to 10 bases. Germline V gene sequence: CDR1 SGHTA, CDR2 FQGNSA. Here the CDR3 reads CASSLVGGGEQYF. CDR3 sequence (DNA): TGTGCCAGCAGCTTAGTAGGAGGGGGCGAGCAGTACTTC.

This clonotype has at least ten counts. V gene TRBV29-1 combines with J gene TRBJ2-3; 10 bases are a match to TRBD2. The ends lost 2 bases at V and 5 bases at J; junction bases unmatched: 7. This CDR3 is built from 15 residues. The germline V gene has CDR1 SQVTM and CDR2 ANQGSEA. CDR3 in amino acids: CSVELPSGGLDTQYF. Written as DNA, the CDR3 is TGCAGCGTTGAACTGCCTAGCGGGGGTTTAGATACGCAGTATTTT.

There are a few counts of this clonotype. The chain joins TRBV7-8 to TRBJ2-1; D is undetermined. Deletions cut 5 bases from V and 2 bases from J, with 16 bases between. This CDR3 has 16 residues. Per the germline V gene, CDR1 is SGHVS and CDR2 is FQNEAQ. Here the CDR3 reads CASSPPRGLPYNEQFF. The CDR3 nucleotides read TGTGCCAGCAGCCCCCCTCGTGGTTTGCCCTACAATGAGCAGTTCTTC.

This clonotype was seen only a few times. This chain joins TRBV4-3 and TRBJ2-3; D gene uncertain. This CDR3 comprises 15 residues. V lost 3 bases to trimming and J lost 2 bases, with 12 bases between them. CDR1 LGHNA and CDR2 YSLEER come from the germline V gene. This CDR3 is CASSQMDAYTDTQYF. The CDR3 nucleotides are TGCGCCAGCAGCCAGATGGACGCCTACACAGATACGCAGTATTTT.

This clonotype was found many times. This rearrangement joins TRBV4-1 to TRBJ1-1; no firm D call. The germline V gene has CDR1 MGHRA and CDR2 YSYEKL. The V end was cut by 0 bases, the J end by 8 bases, with 13 bases between. The CDR3 contains 14 residues. Written as DNA, the CDR3 is TGCGCCAGCAGCCAAGATTTTGGAGCAGCCGAAGCTTTCTTT. It codes for CASSQDFGAAEAFF.

This clonotype was detected many times. The chain uses TRBV24-1 and TRBJ1-2, with D unclear. Trimming took 5 bases from V and 8 from J, leaving 11 bases between them. The V gene's germline CDR1 is KGHDR and CDR2 SFDVKD. This CDR3 is 12 amino acids long. DNA for the CDR3: TGTGCCACCAGTGTTCTTGGGTACGGCTACACCTTC. As protein: CATSVLGYGYTF.

This clonotype came up a few times. J is TRBJ1-4 and V is TRBV7-8; D not resolved. V shed 10 bases and J shed 7 bases, with 13 bases lying between them. The CDR3 is 12 residues long. Germline CDR1 SGHVS, CDR2 FQNEAQ. The CDR3 DNA follows: TGTGCCACTTCCCGGCTCCGTGAAAAACTGTTTTTT. It is translated as CATSRLREKLFF.

There are many counts of this clonotype. This sequence joins TRBV12-3 or TRBV12-4 and TRBJ1-3, with D perhaps matching TRBD1 (6 bases). Trimming shortened V by 8 bases and J by 2 bases, and 13 bases separated the two germline ends. There are 14 residues in the CDR3. The CDR3 loop is CASDRRNPGNTIYF. The CDR3 bases are TGTGCCAGCGACAGGAGAAACCCTGGAAACACCATATATTTT.

The CDR3 DNA reads as TGTGCCAGCAGCTTAACGGCGGGGGAAACCCAGTACTTC. Protein product: CASSLTAGETQYF. J is TRBJ2-5 and V is TRBV7-2; 7 bases are a match to TRBD2. J gave up 8 bases and V 2 bases, and 5 bases lay outside the gene matches. CDR1 and CDR2 (germline): SGHTA, FQGNSA. The CDR3 sequence is 13 residues long.

This clonotype was observed a handful of times. The chain uses TRBV7-2 and TRBJ1-2; D might be TRBD1 (5 bases). The CDR3 is made up of 14 amino acids. Per the germline V gene, CDR1 is SGHTA and CDR2 is FQGNSA. Trimming removed 5 bases from V and 0 bases from J, with 10 bases in between. CDR3 in amino acids: CASSLDSSNYGYTF. The CDR3 DNA follows: TGTGCCAGCAGCCTAGACAGTTCTAACTATGGCTACACCTTC.

V is TRBV6-5 and J is TRBJ2-1; perhaps D is TRBD1 or TRBD2 (6 bases each). The V end lost 0 bases, the J end lost 5 bases, and 11 bases lay between the germline ends. The germline V gene has CDR1 MNHEY and CDR2 SVGAGI. This CDR3 comprises 15 residues. The CDR3 here is CASSYSKGGHNEQFF. The CDR3 DNA is TGTGCCAGCAGTTACTCGAAAGGGGGGCACAATGAGCAGTTCTTC.

This chain uses TRBV7-8 with TRBJ2-5; D is ambiguous. Germline lookup yields CDR1 SGHVS and CDR2 FQNEAQ. V was clipped by 0 bases and J by 5 bases, with 10 bases between them. There are 14 residues in the CDR3. The CDR3, as DNA: TGTGCCAGCAGCTTAGCGCGCCCCCGGGAGACCCAGTACTTC. Protein: CASSLARPRETQYF.

This chain joins TRBV27 and TRBJ1-2; D perhaps matches TRBD1 (5 bases). CDR1 is MNHEY, CDR2 SMNVEV, per germline (reference sequence). The V and J ends lost 6 bases and 5 bases respectively, with 10 bases between them. The CDR3 covers 12 residues. In nucleotides, the CDR3 is TGTGCCAGCAGCCCGGGACCATATGGCTACACCTTC. This sequence encodes CASSPGPYGYTF.

The chain couples TRBV5-1 to TRBJ1-2; D possibly corresponds to TRBD1 (5 bases). V was trimmed by 4 bases and J by 4 bases, leaving 17 bases between them. Germline CDR1 and CDR2: SGHRS and YFSETQ. This CDR3 is built from 15 residues. The CDR3 region has the DNA TGCGCCAGCAGCGCCGCCCCGGGACTTACCTATGGCTACACCTTC. Its protein product is CASSAAPGLTYGYTF. Using reference TRBV5-1 and TRBJ1-2 for the parts outside the CDR3, the full variable domain is KAGVTQTPRYLIKTRGQQVTLSCSPISGHRSVSWYQQTPGQGLQFLFEYFSETQRNKGNFPGRFSGRQFSNSRSEMNVSTLELGDSALYLCASSAAPGLTYGYTFGSGTRLTVV.

This clonotype has more than one count but fewer than ten. The CDR3 is CASSRARTGRETQYF. The CDR3 DNA follows: TGTGCCAGCAGCCGGGCTCGGACAGGGCGAGAGACCCAGTACTTC. The chain carries TRBV6-5 and TRBJ2-5, with 8 bases fitting TRBD1. This CDR3 comprises 15 residues. Trimming removed 6 bases from V and 4 bases from J; junction bases left unmatched: 10. Germline assignment: CDR1 MNHEY and CDR2 SVGAGI.

The rearrangement uses TRBV20-1 and TRBJ2-7, with unresolved D. The ends were cut back, 6 bases at V and 3 bases at J, with 18 bases in the middle. The CDR3 has 14 residues. CDR1 is DFQATT, CDR2 SNEGSKA, per germline (reference sequence). As DNA, the CDR3 is TGCAGTGCCCCCGCCGATATTTTGGGCTACGAGCAGTACTTC. Encoded protein: CSAPADILGYEQYF.

J is TRBJ2-5 and V is TRBV4-3; D is unclear. The CDR3 is 14 residues long. V was clipped by 0 bases and J by 2 bases, with 7 bases between them. CDR1 is LGHNA and CDR2 is YSLEER in the germline V gene. The CDR3 coding sequence is TGCGCCAGCAGCCAAGATTCAGCGCAAGAGACCCAGTACTTC. Protein product: CASSQDSAQETQYF.

In this sample, this clonotype turned up a few times. The chain joins TRBV7-9 to TRBJ1-4; 9 bases line up with TRBD1. This CDR3 has 16 amino acids. Germline values: CDR1 SEHNR, CDR2 FQNEAQ (reference sequence). The trim removed 5 bases at V and 2 bases at J, leaving 6 bases unmatched. The CDR3 nucleotides are TGTGCCAGCAGCCCGAAACAGGGGGCGACTAATGAAAAACTGTTTTTT. Encoded protein: CASSPKQGATNEKLFF.

This chain uses TRBV5-1 with TRBJ2-1, with D perhaps matching TRBD2 (6 bases). The CDR3 totals 16 residues. V was shortened by 5 bases and J by 6 bases, with 21 bases between the two germline ends. Germline CDR1 SGHRS, CDR2 YFSETQ. CDR3: CASSLLAGTAGNEQFF. CDR3 DNA: TGCGCCAGCAGTCTTCTTGCGGGAACCGCGGGCAATGAGCAGTTCTTC.

This clonotype was seen more than once but under ten times. The genes are TRBV5-5 and TRBJ1-2; D is uncertain. Trimming took off 0 bases at V and 3 bases at J, with 15 bases between the two ends. Germline CDR1 SGHKS, CDR2 YYEKEE (reference sequence). The CDR3 consists of 16 residues. CDR3 residues: CASSLGTSDTHYGYTF. CDR3 sequence (DNA): TGTGCCAGCAGCTTGGGCACTTCGGATACGCACTATGGCTACACCTTC.

This clonotype was seen only a few times. This chain links TRBV5-1 with TRBJ1-2, with 10 bases lining up with TRBD1. The J segment lost 8 bases and the V segment lost 0 bases, leaving 4 bases of the junction unmatched. Germline lookup yields CDR1 SGHRS and CDR2 YFSETQ. This CDR3 has 14 residues. Written as DNA, the CDR3 is TGCGCCAGCAGCTTGGGGGGGACAGGGGACGGCTACACCTTC. This sequence encodes CASSLGGTGDGYTF.

Only a few counts were recorded for this clonotype. This CDR3 is CASSWEGRNSYEQYV. CDR3 DNA: TGTGCCAGCAGTTGGGAGGGGAGGAACTCCTACGAGCAGTACGTC. This sequence joins TRBV28 and TRBJ2-7, with 7 bases matching TRBD2. This CDR3 spans 15 amino acids. CDR1 is MDHEN and CDR2 is SYDVKM in the germline V gene. Trimming took 4 bases from V and 0 from J; bases not matched to a gene: 6.

This clonotype was seen a handful of times. This chain uses TRBV20-1 with TRBJ1-1; maybe TRBD1 (5 bases). The CDR3 totals 12 residues. Germline values: CDR1 DFQATT, CDR2 SNEGSKA (reference sequence). The V and J ends lost 6 bases and 4 bases respectively, with 12 bases between them. In DNA form, the CDR3 reads TGCAGTGCCATTGGGGGTTTCACTGAAGCTTTCTTT. Translating gives CSAIGGFTEAFF.

The gene calls are TRBV7-9 and TRBJ1-1; a possible D gene is TRBD1 (6 bases). This CDR3 has 16 amino acids. V was trimmed by 5 bases and J by 6 bases, leaving 22 bases between them. Germline values: CDR1 SEHNR, CDR2 FQNEAQ (reference sequence). The CDR3 DNA is TGTGCCAGCAGCCCTTCCGGAGGGTCCAGGGGTGCTGAAGCTTTCTTT. Encoded protein: CASSPSGGSRGAEAFF.

There are a few counts of this clonotype. The V and J genes are TRBV5-1 and TRBJ2-1; 7 nucleotides agree with TRBD1. The CDR3 has 13 residues. V dropped 4 bases and J dropped 10; count of bases not matched to a gene: 8. Germline V gene sequence: CDR1 SGHRS, CDR2 YFSETQ. The CDR3, as DNA: TGCGCCAGCAGCCCCTACCGGGACAGCGAGCAGTTCTTC. This gives the protein CASSPYRDSEQFF.

This clonotype was counted a few times. The V and J genes are TRBV20-1 and TRBJ1-3; possibly TRBD1 for D (6 bases). Per germline, CDR1 DFQATT and CDR2 SNEGSKA (reference sequence). The length of the CDR3 is 13 residues. With 4 bases removed from V and 2 bases from J, the gap between germline ends came to 9 bases. In DNA, the CDR3 is TGCAGTGCTACGGACAGTCCTGGAAACACCATATATTTT. This codes for CSATDSPGNTIYF.

This clonotype has a handful of counts. The chain is built from TRBV25-1 and TRBJ1-6; D not certain. Per germline, CDR1 MGHDK and CDR2 SYGVNS. V shed 1 base and J shed 6 bases, with 10 bases lying between them. CDR3 length: 15 residues. The CDR3: CASSESGRSNSPLHF. CDR3 nucleotide sequence: TGTGCCAGCAGTGAATCGGGCAGGAGTAATTCACCCCTCCACTTT.